One sample yielded the 4 T cell receptor beta chains listed below, sequenced in a study of cytomegalovirus exposure and HLA in healthy donors. PCR primers comprised 60 Vbeta and 13 Jbeta primers. Data came from immunoSEQ multiplex PCR; TCRdb stores just in-frame clones and leaves some out. The profile shows more than 60,000 clones, 60% to 80% of them singletons. The sequencing sample was made of PBMCs. These receptors originate from a male donor in good health and CMV-seropositive.

About this clone itself: One end of the junction is discordant with germline, which a read error may explain. The rearrangement links TRBV4-1 to TRBJ2-4; 14 bases match TRBD2. The CDR3 contains 13 residues. Germline-derived CDR1 and CDR2 are MGHRA and YSYEKL. CDR3 residues: CASSPGLAGGRNF. The CDR3 DNA follows: TGCGCCAGCAGCCCAGGACTAGCGGGGGGCAGGAACTTC.

The chain couples TRBV11-2 to TRBJ1-3; the D gene is possibly TRBD1 (5 bases). V was shortened by 5 bases and J by 1 base, with 21 bases between the two germline ends. CDR1 is SGHAT and CDR2 is FQNNGV in the germline V gene. This CDR3 contains 18 residues. Written as DNA, the CDR3 is TGTGCCAGCAGCCCCATTCGGGGGTCGAGGTCTTCTGGAAACACCATATATTTT. It translates to CASSPIRGSRSSGNTIYF.

The rearrangement uses TRBV9 and TRBJ1-4; 7 bases are a match to TRBD1. Trimming at V came to 2 bases and at J to 2 bases, leaving 0 bases not matched to a gene. CDR3 size: 14 residues. Germline loops: CDR1 SGDLS, CDR2 YYNGEE. The CDR3: CASSVTGTNEKLFF. CDR3 sequence (DNA): TGTGCCAGCAGCGTGACAGGGACTAATGAAAAACTGTTTTTT.

V is TRBV18 and J is TRBJ2-5; D uncertain. The CDR3 has 14 amino acids. Germline V gene data show CDR1 as KGHSH and CDR2 as LQKENI. The V gene lost 3 bases and the J gene lost 2 bases, with 10 bases spanning the gap. The CDR3 DNA follows: TGTGCCAGCTCACCTTTTGGCACACAAGAGACCCAGTACTTC. This encodes CASSPFGTQETQYF.